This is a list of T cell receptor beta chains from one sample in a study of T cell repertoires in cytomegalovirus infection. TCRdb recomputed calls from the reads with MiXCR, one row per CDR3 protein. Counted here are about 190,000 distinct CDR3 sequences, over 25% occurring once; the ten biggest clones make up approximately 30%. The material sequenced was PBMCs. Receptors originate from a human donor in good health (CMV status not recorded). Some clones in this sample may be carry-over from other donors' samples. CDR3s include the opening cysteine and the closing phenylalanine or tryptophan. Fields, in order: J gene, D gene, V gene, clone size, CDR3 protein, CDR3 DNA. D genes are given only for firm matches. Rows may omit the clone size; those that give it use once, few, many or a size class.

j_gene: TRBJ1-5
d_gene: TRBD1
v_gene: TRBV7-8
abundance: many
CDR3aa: CASSPGTGVDQPQHF
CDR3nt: TGTGCCAGCAGCCCCGGGACAGGGGTCGATCAGCCCCAGCATTTT

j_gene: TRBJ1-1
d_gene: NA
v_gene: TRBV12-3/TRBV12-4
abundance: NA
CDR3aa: CASNLLSTRSTEAFF
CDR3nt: TGTGCCAGCAACCTACTATCTACTAGGAGCACTGAAGCTTTCTTT

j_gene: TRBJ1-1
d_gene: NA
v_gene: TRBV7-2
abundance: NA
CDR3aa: CASSPLRVEAFF
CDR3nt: TGTGCCAGCAGCCCCCTAAGGGTTGAAGCTTTCTTT

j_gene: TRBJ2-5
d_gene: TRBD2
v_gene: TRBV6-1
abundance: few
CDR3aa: CASSARLAGSIQETQYF
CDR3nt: TGTGCCAGCAGTGCCCGACTAGCGGGGAGCATACAAGAGACCCAGTACTTC

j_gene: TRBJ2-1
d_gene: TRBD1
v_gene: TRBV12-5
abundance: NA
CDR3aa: CASGPWTGEGDEQFF
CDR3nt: TGTGCTAGTGGTCCCTGGACAGGGGAGGGAGATGAGCAGTTCTTC

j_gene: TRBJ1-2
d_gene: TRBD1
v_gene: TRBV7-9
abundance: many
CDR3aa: CASSLRQGEADYGYTF
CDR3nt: TGTGCCAGCAGCTTAAGACAGGGAGAGGCGGACTATGGCTACACCTTC

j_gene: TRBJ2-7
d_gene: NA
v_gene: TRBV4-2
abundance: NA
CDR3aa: CANSQDLSEQYF
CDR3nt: TGTGCCAACAGCCAAGATCTGAGCGAGCAGTACTTC

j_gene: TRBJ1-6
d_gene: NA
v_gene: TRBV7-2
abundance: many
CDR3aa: CASSHLQRSPLHF
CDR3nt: TGTGCCAGCAGCCACCTACAGAGATCACCCCTCCACTTT

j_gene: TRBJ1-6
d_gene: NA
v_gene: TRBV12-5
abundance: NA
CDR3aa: CASGPQRPGWNSPLHF
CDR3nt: TGTGCTAGTGGTCCCCAGAGGCCCGGATGGAATTCACCCCTCCACTTT

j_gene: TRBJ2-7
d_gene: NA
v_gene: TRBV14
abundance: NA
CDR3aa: CASSARILEGTDYEQYF
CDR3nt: TGTGCCAGCAGCGCACGAATCCTCGAGGGGACCGACTACGAGCAGTACTTC

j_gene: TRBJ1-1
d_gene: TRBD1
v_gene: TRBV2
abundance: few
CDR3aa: CASSQRTGGKTEAFF
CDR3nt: TGTGCCAGCAGTCAAAGGACAGGGGGCAAGACTGAAGCTTTCTTT

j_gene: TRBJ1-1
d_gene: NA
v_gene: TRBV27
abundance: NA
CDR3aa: CASSSGAEAFF
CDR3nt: TGTGCCAGCAGTAGCGGGGCTGAAGCTTTCTTT

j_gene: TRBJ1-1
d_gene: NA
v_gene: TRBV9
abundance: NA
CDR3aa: CASSVGSQGTYTEAFF
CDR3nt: TGTGCCAGCAGCGTAGGGTCTCAGGGAACTTACACTGAAGCTTTCTTT

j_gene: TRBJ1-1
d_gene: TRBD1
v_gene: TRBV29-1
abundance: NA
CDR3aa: CSVDPGGNTEAFF
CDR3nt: TGCAGCGTTGACCCAGGGGGGAACACTGAAGCTTTCTTT

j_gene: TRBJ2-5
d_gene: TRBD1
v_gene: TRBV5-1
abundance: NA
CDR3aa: CASSISVTGEETQYF
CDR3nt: TGCGCCAGCAGCATATCTGTGACAGGGGAAGAGACCCAGTACTTC

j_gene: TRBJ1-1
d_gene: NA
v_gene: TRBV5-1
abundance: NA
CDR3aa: CASSLGSSGNTEAFF
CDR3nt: TGCGCCAGCAGCTTGGGAAGTAGCGGGAACACTGAAGCTTTCTTT

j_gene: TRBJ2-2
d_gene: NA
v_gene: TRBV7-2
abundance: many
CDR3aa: CASTLETGLVTGELFF
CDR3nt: TGTGCCAGCACCCTCGAGACAGGCCTTGTCACCGGGGAGCTGTTTTTT

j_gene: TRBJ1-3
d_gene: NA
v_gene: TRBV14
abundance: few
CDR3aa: CASSHPHYSARNTIYF
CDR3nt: TGTGCCAGCAGCCATCCCCATTACAGCGCGAGGAACACCATATATTTT

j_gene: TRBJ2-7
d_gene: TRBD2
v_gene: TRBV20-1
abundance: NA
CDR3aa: CSARDVTSGGLYEQYF
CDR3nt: TGCAGTGCTAGAGATGTCACTAGCGGGGGATTGTACGAGCAGTACTTC

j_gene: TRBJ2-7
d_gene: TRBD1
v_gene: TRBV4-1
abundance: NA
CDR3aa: CASSQHNRQGVSYEQYF
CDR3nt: TGCGCCAGCAGCCAACATAACCGACAGGGGGTCTCCTACGAGCAGTACTTC

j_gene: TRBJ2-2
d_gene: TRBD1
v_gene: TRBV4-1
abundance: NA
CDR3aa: CASSQDPQGANTGELFF
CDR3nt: TGCGCCAGCAGCCAAGATCCCCAGGGGGCTAACACCGGGGAGCTGTTTTTT

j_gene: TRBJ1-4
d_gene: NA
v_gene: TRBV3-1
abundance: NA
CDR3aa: CASSPRTTNEKLFF
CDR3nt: TGTGCCAGCAGTCCCCGGACAACTAATGAAAAACTGTTTTTT

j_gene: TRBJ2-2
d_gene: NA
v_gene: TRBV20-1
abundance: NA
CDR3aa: CSARGGGRGENTGELFF
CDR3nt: TGCAGTGCCCGAGGGGGCGGGCGGGGGGAGAACACCGGGGAGCTGTTTTTT

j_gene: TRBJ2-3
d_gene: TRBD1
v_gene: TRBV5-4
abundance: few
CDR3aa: CASSLGTAALKTDTQYF
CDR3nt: TGTGCCAGCAGCTTAGGGACAGCCGCGTTAAAGACAGATACGCAGTATTTT

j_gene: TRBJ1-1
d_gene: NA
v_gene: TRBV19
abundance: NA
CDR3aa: CASSQPGTNTEAFF
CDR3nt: TGTGCCAGTAGCCAGCCCGGGACGAACACTGAAGCTTTCTTT

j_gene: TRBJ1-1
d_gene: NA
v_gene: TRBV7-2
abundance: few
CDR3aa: CASSSTSRQAFF
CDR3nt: TGTGCCAGCAGCTCCACCAGTAGACAAGCTTTCTTT

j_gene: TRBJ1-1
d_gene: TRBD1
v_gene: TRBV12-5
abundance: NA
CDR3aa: CASRRDRGLNTEAFF
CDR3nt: TGTGCTAGCCGGCGGGACAGGGGACTGAACACTGAAGCTTTCTTT

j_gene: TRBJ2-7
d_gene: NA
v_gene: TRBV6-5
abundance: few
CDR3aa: CASSQTSTEQYF
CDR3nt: TGTGCCAGCAGTCAGACCTCAACCGAGCAGTACTTC

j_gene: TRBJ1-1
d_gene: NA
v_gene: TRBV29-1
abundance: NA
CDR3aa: CSVDRGMNTEAFF
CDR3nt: TGCAGCGTTGATAGGGGTATGAACACTGAAGCTTTCTTT

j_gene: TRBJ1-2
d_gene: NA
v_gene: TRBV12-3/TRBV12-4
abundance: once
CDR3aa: CASSLTFREGYGYTF
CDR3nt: TGTGCCAGCAGTCTCACGTTTAGGGAGGGCTATGGCTACACCTTC

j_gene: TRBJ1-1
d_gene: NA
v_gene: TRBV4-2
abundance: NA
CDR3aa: CASSRPTDGMNTEAFF
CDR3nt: TGTGCCAGCAGCCGACCCACGGACGGTATGAACACTGAAGCTTTCTTT

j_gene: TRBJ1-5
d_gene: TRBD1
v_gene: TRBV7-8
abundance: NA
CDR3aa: CASSLGTGSQPQHF
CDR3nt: TGTGCCAGCAGCTTGGGGACAGGGAGTCAGCCCCAGCATTTT

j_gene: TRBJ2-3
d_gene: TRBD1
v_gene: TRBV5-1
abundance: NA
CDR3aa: CASSWGWRTGSTDTQYF
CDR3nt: TGCGCCAGCAGCTGGGGGTGGAGGACAGGTAGCACAGATACGCAGTATTTT

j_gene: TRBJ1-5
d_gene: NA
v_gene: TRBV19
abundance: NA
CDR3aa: CASSSGGGSGRNQPQHF
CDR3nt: TGTGCCAGTAGTAGTGGAGGTGGCAGCGGAAGGAATCAGCCCCAGCATTTT

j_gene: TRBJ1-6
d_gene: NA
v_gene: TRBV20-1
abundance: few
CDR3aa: CSARDIGTYNSPLHF
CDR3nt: TGCAGTGCTAGAGATATAGGTACCTATAATTCACCCCTCCACTTT

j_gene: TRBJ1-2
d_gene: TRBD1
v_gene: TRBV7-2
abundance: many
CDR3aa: CASSPGGQGYGYTF
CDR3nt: TGTGCCAGCAGCCCAGGGGGCCAGGGCTATGGCTACACCTTC

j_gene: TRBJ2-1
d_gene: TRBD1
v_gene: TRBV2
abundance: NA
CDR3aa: CASSQTGVEQFF
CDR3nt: TGTGCCAGCAGCCAAACAGGGGTCGAGCAGTTCTTC

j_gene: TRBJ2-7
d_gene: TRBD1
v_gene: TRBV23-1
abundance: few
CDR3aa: CASRPRDRSRHRVRNYEQYF
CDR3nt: TGCGCCAGCAGACCGCGGGACAGGAGCCGCCACAGGGTCCGAAACTACGAGCAGTACTTC

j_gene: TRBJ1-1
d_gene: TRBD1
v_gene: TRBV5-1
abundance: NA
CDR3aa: CASSLRGGTGKMNTEAFF
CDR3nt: TGCGCCAGCAGCTTGAGGGGGGGGACAGGGAAAATGAACACTGAAGCTTTCTTT

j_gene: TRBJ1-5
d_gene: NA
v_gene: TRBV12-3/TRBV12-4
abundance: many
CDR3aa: CASSFFSNQPQHF
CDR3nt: TGTGCCAGCAGTTTTTTCAGCAATCAGCCCCAGCATTTT

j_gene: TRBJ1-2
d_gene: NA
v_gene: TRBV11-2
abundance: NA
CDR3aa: CASSFRRGHPTRRYGYTF
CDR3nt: TGTGCCAGCAGCTTTAGAAGGGGACATCCGACGAGGCGTTATGGCTACACCTTC

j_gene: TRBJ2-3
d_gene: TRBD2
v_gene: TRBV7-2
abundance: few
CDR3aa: CASSFGLAGMRDTQYF
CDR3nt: TGTGCCAGCAGCTTTGGACTAGCGGGGATGAGAGATACGCAGTATTTT

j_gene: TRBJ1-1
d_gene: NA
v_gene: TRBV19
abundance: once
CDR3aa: CATPNTEAFF
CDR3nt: TGTGCCACCCCCAACACTGAAGCTTTCTTT

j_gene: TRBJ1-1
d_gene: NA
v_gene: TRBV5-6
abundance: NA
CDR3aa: CASSLAPHLGSTEAFF
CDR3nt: TGTGCCAGCAGCTTGGCCCCCCACCTAGGGTCCACTGAAGCTTTCTTT

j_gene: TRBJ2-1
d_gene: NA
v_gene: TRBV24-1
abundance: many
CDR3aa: CATSDPNTAGIDEQFF
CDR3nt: TGTGCCACCAGTGACCCAAATACGGCAGGGATCGATGAGCAGTTCTTC

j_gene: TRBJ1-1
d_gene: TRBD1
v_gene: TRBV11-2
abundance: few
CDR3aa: CASSSGTGGKAFF
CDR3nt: TGTGCCAGCAGCTCCGGGACAGGGGGGAAAGCTTTCTTT

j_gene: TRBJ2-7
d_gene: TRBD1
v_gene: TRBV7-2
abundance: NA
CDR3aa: CASSLTRTGVYEQYF
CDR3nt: TGTGCCAGCAGCCTAACAAGGACAGGGGTTTACGAGCAGTACTTC

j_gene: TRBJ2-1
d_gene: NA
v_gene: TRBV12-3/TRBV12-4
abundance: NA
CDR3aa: CASSLGRPSYNEQFF
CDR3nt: TGTGCCAGCAGTTTAGGGAGACCTTCCTACAATGAGCAGTTCTTC

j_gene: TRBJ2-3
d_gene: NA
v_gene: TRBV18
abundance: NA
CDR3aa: CASSRSPGRSTDTQYF
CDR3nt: TGTGCCAGCTCACGGAGCCCCGGCCGTAGCACAGATACGCAGTATTTT

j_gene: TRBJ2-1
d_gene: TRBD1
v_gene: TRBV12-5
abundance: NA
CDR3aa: CASGLLRDSSNNEQFF
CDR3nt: TGTGCTAGTGGGTTGTTACGGGACAGTTCTAACAATGAGCAGTTCTTC

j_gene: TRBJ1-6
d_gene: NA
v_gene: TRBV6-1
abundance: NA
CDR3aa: CASSEGAERRTLHF
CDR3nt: TGTGCCAGCAGTGAAGGGGCGGAGCGGCGCACCCTCCACTTT

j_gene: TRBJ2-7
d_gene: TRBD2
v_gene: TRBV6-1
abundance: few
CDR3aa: CASRLGVAGGYEQYF
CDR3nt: TGTGCCAGCAGACTCGGGGTAGCGGGGGGCTACGAGCAGTACTTC

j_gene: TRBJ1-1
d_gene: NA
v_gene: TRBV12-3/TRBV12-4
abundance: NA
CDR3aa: CASSVNLNTEAFF
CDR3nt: TGTGCCAGCAGTGTGAATCTGAACACTGAAGCTTTCTTT

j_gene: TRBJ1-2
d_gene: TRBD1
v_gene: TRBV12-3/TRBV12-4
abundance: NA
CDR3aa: CASSLGQGDSADGYTF
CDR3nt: TGTGCCAGCAGTTTGGGACAGGGAGACTCTGCGGATGGCTACACCTTC

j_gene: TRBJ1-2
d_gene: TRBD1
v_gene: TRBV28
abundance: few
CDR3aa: CASREGQDTGYTF
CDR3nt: TGTGCTAGCAGAGAGGGACAGGATACGGGCTACACCTTC

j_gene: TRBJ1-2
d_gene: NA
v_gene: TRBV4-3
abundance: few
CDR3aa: CASSQDRRGGYTF
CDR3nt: TGCGCCAGCAGCCAAGATCGGCGGGGTGGCTACACCTTC

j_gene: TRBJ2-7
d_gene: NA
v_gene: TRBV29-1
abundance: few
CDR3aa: CSVEEQGKEQYF
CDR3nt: TGCAGCGTTGAAGAGCAGGGGAAAGAGCAGTACTTC

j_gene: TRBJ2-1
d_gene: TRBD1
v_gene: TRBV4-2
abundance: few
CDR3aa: CASSHDRGQNNEQFF
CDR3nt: TGTGCCAGCAGCCACGACAGGGGGCAGAACAATGAGCAGTTCTTC

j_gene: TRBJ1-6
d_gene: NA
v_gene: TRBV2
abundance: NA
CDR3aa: CASSAGRVNNSPLHF
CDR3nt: TGTGCCAGCAGTGCGGGGAGAGTCAATAATTCACCCCTCCACTTT

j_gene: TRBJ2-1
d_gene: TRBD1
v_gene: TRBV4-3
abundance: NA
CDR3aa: CASSVGGGEQFF
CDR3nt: TGCGCCAGCAGCGTAGGGGGCGGTGAGCAGTTCTTC